This T cell receptor (beta chain) was profiled in a study of control samples from healthy donors and cancer patients. The protocol was immunoSEQ multiplex PCR, while the TCRdb copy is restricted to in-frame clones and leaves out a portion. Found here are about 270,000 clones, around 80% of them singletons; the top ten hold 13%. Looked up from germline, CDR1 is SGHKS and CDR2 is YYEKEE (reference sequence). Trimming shortened V by 1 base and J by 4 bases, and 8 bases separated the two germline ends. This CDR3 region has 14 residues. The sample holds a few counts of this clone. The sequenced material came from PBMCs. This chain joins TRBV5-5 and TRBJ2-2; no clear D. The origin of this receptor is a woman aged 55-75 years with lung cancer. The CDR3 region is CASSLPWPTGELFF. CDR3 coding DNA: TGTGCCAGCAGCTTGCCGTGGCCCACCGGGGAGCTGTTTTTT.